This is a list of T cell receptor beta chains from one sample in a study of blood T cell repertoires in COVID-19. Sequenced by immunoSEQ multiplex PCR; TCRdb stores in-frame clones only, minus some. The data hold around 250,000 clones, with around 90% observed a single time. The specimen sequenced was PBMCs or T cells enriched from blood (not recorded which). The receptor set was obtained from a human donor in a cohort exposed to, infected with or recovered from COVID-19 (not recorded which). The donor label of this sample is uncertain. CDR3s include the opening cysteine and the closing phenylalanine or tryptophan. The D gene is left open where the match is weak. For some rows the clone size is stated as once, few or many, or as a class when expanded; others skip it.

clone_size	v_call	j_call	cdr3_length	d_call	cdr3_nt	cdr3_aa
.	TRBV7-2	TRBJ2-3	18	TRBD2	TGTGCCAGCAGCGGCGGACTAGCGGGACCTTCTAGCACAGATACGCAGTATTTT	CASSGGLAGPSSTDTQYF
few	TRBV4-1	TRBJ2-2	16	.	TGCGCCAGCAGCCAAGGAAACAGCCCGAACACCGGGGAGCTGTTTTTT	CASSQGNSPNTGELFF
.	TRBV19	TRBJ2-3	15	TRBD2	TGTGCCAGTAGTATAGTTCGGGGGGGCACAGATACGCAGTATTTT	CASSIVRGGTDTQYF
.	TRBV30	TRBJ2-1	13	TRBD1	TGTGCCTGGAGGAGACAGGGGCGAAATGAGCAGTTCTTC	CAWRRQGRNEQFF
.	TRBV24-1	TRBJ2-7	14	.	TGTGCCAAGTGGACAAAGCCTCCCTCCTACGAGCAGTACTTC	CAKWTKPPSYEQYF
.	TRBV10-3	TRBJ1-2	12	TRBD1	TGTGCCAGCCTGGACAGGAGCTATGGCTACACCTTC	CASLDRSYGYTF
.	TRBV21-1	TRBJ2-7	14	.	TGTGCCAGCAGCACCTGGACACTTGCCGCCGAGCAGTACTTC	CASSTWTLAAEQYF
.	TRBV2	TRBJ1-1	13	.	TGTGCCAGCCGGGTAGAAGGAGGTACTGAAGCTTTCTTT	CASRVEGGTEAFF
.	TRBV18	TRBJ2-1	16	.	TGTGCCAGCTCACCAAATACAGGGAAATCTTACAATGAGCAGTTCTTC	CASSPNTGKSYNEQFF
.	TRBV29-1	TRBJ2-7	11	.	TGCAGCGTTGAAACCTCCCGGGAGCAGTACTTC	CSVETSREQYF
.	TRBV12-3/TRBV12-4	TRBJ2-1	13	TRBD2	TGTGCCAGCAGACTAGCGGGGGGGTCAGAGCAGTTCTTC	CASRLAGGSEQFF
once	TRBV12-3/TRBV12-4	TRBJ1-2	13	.	TGTGCCAGCAGTTTAAGCAGGTCCTCTGGCTACACCTTC	CASSLSRSSGYTF
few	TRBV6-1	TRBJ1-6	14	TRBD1	TGTGCCAGCAGTGAAGGGACAGGGTCTTCACCCCTCCACTTT	CASSEGTGSSPLHF
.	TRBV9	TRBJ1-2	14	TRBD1	TGTGCCAGCAGCGTAAAGTGGACAGGGGAAGGCTACACCTTC	CASSVKWTGEGYTF
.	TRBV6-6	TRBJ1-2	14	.	TGTGCCAGCAGCTACCTTAGGGGCCAGTATGGCTACACCTTC	CASSYLRGQYGYTF
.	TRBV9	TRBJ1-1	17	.	TGTGCCAGCAGCCCACTAAGCGGGGCGTCCGTGAACACTGAAGCTTTCTTT	CASSPLSGASVNTEAFF
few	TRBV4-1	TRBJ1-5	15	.	TGCGCCAGCAGCCAAGACTCCGACAATAATCAGCCCCAGCATTTT	CASSQDSDNNQPQHF
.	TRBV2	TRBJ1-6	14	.	TGTGCCAGCACCCAAGAGGCAGAGAATTCACCCCTCCACTTT	CASTQEAENSPLHF
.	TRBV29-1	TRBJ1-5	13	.	TGCAGCGTTGTACAGGATAGCAATCAGCCCCAGCATTTT	CSVVQDSNQPQHF
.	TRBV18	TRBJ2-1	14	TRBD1	TGTGCCAGCTCCGGGACAGGAGCCTACAATGAGCAGTTCTTC	CASSGTGAYNEQFF
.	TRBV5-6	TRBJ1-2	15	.	TGTGCCAGCAGCTTCCGGACAGTCTCCTTTTATGGCTACACCTTC	CASSFRTVSFYGYTF
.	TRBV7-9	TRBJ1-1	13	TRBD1	TGTGCCAGCAGCCCCCAGACAGGGTCCGAAGCTTTCTTT	CASSPQTGSEAFF
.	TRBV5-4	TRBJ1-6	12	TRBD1	TGTGCCAGCAGGGACAGGGATTCACCCCTCCACTTT	CASRDRDSPLHF
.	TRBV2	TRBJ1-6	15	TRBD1	TGTGCCAGCAGGGGAATACAGGGGCTGAATTCACCCCTCCACTTT	CASRGIQGLNSPLHF
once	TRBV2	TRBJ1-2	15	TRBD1	TGTGCCAGCAGCCGAAACGCGCAGGGGGCGCGGGGCTACACCTTC	CASSRNAQGARGYTF
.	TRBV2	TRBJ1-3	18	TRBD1	TGTGCCAGCCGAATTAGTCCCGGGACAGGGACAATTGGAAACACCATATATTTT	CASRISPGTGTIGNTIYF
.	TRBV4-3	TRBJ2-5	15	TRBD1	TGCGCCAGCAGCCAAGAACAGGGGTACCAAGAGACCCAGTACTTC	CASSQEQGYQETQYF
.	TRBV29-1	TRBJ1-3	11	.	TGCAGCGCTGGACAGGGAAACACCATATATTTT	CSAGQGNTIYF
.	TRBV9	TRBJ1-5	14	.	TGTGCCAGCAGCGTAGGTCAGGACAATCAGCCCCAGCATTTT	CASSVGQDNQPQHF
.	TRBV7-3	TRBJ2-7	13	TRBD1	TGTGCCAGCAGCTCCGACGGACAGGCCGAGCAGTACTTC	CASSSDGQAEQYF
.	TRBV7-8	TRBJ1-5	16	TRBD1	TGTGCCAGCAGCCCTCTACAGGGGGCGATCGATCAGCCCCAGCATTTT	CASSPLQGAIDQPQHF
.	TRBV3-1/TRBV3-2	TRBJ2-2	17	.	TGTGCCAGCAGCCAAGATCTCGGGGGGCAGGGCACCGGGGAGCTGTTTTTT	CASSQDLGGQGTGELFF
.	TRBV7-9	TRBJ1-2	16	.	TGTGCCAGCAGCCTTCGGAACAATGACAATAACTATGGCTACACCTTC	CASSLRNNDNNYGYTF
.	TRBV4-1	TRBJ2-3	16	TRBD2	TGCGCCAGCAGCTCTGGACTAAGCGGGGGACCAGATACGCAGTATTTT	CASSSGLSGGPDTQYF
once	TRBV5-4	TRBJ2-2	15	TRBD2	TGTGCCAGCAGCTTCGGGGGGTTTGGCACCGGGGAGCTGTTTTTT	CASSFGGFGTGELFF
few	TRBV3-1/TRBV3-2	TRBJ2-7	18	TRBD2	TGTGCCAGCAGCCAAGATAACGGACTAGCGGGGGTACCTTACGAGCAGTACTTC	CASSQDNGLAGVPYEQYF
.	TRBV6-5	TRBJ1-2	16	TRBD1	TGTGCCAGCAGTTACAATCATGGGACAGCCTTGGGAGGCTACACCTTC	CASSYNHGTALGGYTF
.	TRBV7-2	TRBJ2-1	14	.	TGTGCCAGCAGCTTAGGAATGCGGGTGCGGGAGCAGTTCTTC	CASSLGMRVREQFF
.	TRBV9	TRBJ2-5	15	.	TGTGCCAGCAGCGGAACCCTTGGGGGAGGAGAGACCCAGTACTTC	CASSGTLGGGETQYF
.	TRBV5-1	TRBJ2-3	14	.	TGCGCCAGCAGCTTGCTGTCGGTCACAGATACGCAGTATTTT	CASSLLSVTDTQYF
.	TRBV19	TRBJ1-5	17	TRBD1	TGTGCCAGTAGTATCGGGACAGGGGGCCTGAGCAATCAGCCCCAGCATTTT	CASSIGTGGLSNQPQHF
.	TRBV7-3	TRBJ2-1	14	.	TGTGCCAGAGCACCCTATTGGGTCGGGAATGAGCAGTTCTTC	CARAPYWVGNEQFF
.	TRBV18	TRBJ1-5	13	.	TGTGCCAGCTCACGTGTTAGTAGCCAGCCCCAGCATTTT	CASSRVSSQPQHF
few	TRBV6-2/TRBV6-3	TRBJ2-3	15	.	TGTGCCAGCAGTTTAGGGGGGGGCGGCACAGATACGCAGTATTTT	CASSLGGGGTDTQYF
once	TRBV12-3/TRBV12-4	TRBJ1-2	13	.	TGTGCCAGCAGCTCCGGACAGTTCTATGGCTACACCTTC	CASSSGQFYGYTF
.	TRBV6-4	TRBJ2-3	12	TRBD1	TGTGCCAGCAGTGAACAGGGGGGTACGCAGTATTTT	CASSEQGGTQYF
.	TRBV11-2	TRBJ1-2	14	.	TGTGCCAGCAGCTCCTGGTCCAAACGGGAGGGCTACACCTTC	CASSSWSKREGYTF
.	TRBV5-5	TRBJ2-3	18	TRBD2	TGTGCCAGCAGCCCCCGGCGGGGGTCTGCCCAAGCGACAGATACGCAGTATTTT	CASSPRRGSAQATDTQYF
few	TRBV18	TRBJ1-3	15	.	TGTGCCAGCTCACCGAGTCCAGCAGGAGGGCACACCATATATTTT	CASSPSPAGGHTIYF
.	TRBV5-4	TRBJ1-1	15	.	TGTGCCAGCAGCTTCCCGACAGGCCCTTCCACTGAAGCTTTCTTT	CASSFPTGPSTEAFF
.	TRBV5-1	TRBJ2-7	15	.	TGCGCCAGCAGCTCCAATCCACAGAGAAACTACGAGCAGTACTTC	CASSSNPQRNYEQYF
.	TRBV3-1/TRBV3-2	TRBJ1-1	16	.	TGTGCCAGCAGCCAAGATCGCGGGGTCTGGGACACTGAAGCTTTCTTT	CASSQDRGVWDTEAFF
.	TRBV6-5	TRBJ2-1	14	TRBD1	TGTGCCAGTAACAGGGGGAGCTCCTACAATGAGCAGTTCTTC	CASNRGSSYNEQFF